The 17 T cell receptor beta chains given below trace back to one sample, sequenced in a study of blood T cell repertoires in COVID-19. Sequenced by immunoSEQ multiplex PCR; TCRdb stores in-frame clones only, minus some. Of some 180,000 clones in the sample, approximately 80% were seen once. Material for sequencing was PBMCs or T cells enriched from blood (not recorded which). The receptor set was obtained from a man between 60 and 75 years old who had been exposed to COVID-19.

The chain links TRBV30 to TRBJ2-7; TRBD1 aligns across 7 bases. Per the germline V gene, CDR1 is GTSNPN and CDR2 is SVGIG (reference sequence). The CDR3 extends over 12 amino acids. Trimming took 5 bases from V and 3 from J; bases not matched to a gene: 4. This CDR3 reads CAWAGTVYEQYF. For the CDR3, the DNA is TGTGCCTGGGCCGGGACAGTCTACGAGCAGTACTTC.

The chain links TRBV21-1 to TRBJ1-4; TRBD1, the D gene given by the table, was not confirmed from the DNA. TRBV21-1 is shown as a pseudogene. The CDR3 consists of 19 residues. CDR3 DNA: TGTGCCAGCAGCAGAACGACGACACCCCGCCGCTCGTCTAATGAAAAACTGTTTTTT. This codes for CASSRTTTPRRSSNEKLFF.

This clone was counted a few times. The V and J genes are TRBV3-1 (or the pseudogene TRBV3-2) and TRBJ1-5, with 8 bases identical to TRBD1. The V gene end was trimmed by 3 bases and the J gene end by 7 bases; junction bases not matched to a gene: 2. Per germline, CDR1 LGHDT and CDR2 YNNKEL (reference sequence). The CDR3 has 13 residues. The CDR3 region has the DNA TGTGCCAGCAGCCAGGGACAGGCACAGCCCCAGCATTTT. This translates into CASSQGQAQPQHF.

V usage is TRBV7-9 and J usage is TRBJ1-4, with 9 bases aligning to TRBD1. The CDR3 is 15 residues long. After removal of 4 bases from V and 7 bases from J, the junction contained 7 bases not matched to a gene. In germline, CDR1 is SEHNR, CDR2 FQNEAQ (reference sequence). CDR3 coding DNA: TGTGCCAGCAGCTCCGAGGGACAGGGCCGTGAAAAACTGTTTTTT. It specifies CASSSEGQGREKLFF. The variable domain in full, completed from reference TRBV7-9 and TRBJ1-4, reads DTGVSQNPRHKITKRGQNVTFRCDPISEHNRLYWYRQTLGQGPEFLTYFQNEAQLEKSRLLSDRFSAERPKGSFSTLEIQRTEQGDSAMYLCASSSEGQGREKLFFGSGTQLSVL.

This sequence joins TRBV6-5 and TRBJ2-3, with TRBD2 matching 11 bases. CDR1 and CDR2 (germline): MNHEY, SVGAGI. CDR3 length equals 15 residues. The trim removed 5 bases at V and 4 bases at J, leaving 5 bases unmatched. The CDR3 here is CASSRSSGRADTQYF. CDR3 sequence (DNA): TGTGCCAGCAGTCGGAGTAGCGGGAGGGCAGATACGCAGTATTTT.

This chain uses TRBV11-1 with TRBJ2-1; 8 bases are a match to TRBD2. Germline V gene lookup returns CDR1 SGHAT and CDR2 FQDESV (reference sequence). The CDR3 length is 13 residues. V was pared by 4 bases and J by 6 bases, with 2 bases of the junction left unmatched. Here the CDR3 reads CASSSGTSNEQFF. Written as DNA, the CDR3 is TGTGCCAGCAGCTCCGGGACTAGCAATGAGCAGTTCTTC. The full variable domain, its missing parts supplied by reference TRBV11-1 and TRBJ2-1, is EAEVAQSPRYKITEKSQAVAFWCDPISGHATLYWYRQILGQGPELLVQFQDESVVDDSQLPKDRFSAERLKGVDSTLKIQPAELGDSAMYLCASSSGTSNEQFFGPGTRLTVL.

This clone occurred a few times. The chain is built from TRBV19 and TRBJ1-5, with D perhaps TRBD1 (5 bases). Germline CDR1 reads LNHDA; CDR2 reads SQIVND (reference sequence). There are 16 residues in the CDR3. V dropped 7 bases and J dropped 5 bases, with 21 bases sitting between them. The CDR3 loop is CASNHRREGFHQPQHF. CDR3 sequence (DNA): TGTGCCAGTAATCACCGCAGGGAGGGTTTCCATCAGCCCCAGCATTTT.

This clone was observed many times. V gene TRBV6-5 combines with J gene TRBJ2-5; perhaps TRBD1 as D (5 bases). This CDR3 has 14 residues. The ends were cut back, 2 bases at V and 1 base at J, with 8 bases in the middle. From germline, CDR1 is MNHEY and CDR2 SVGAGI. CDR3 in amino acids: CASSYGQGQETQYF. The DNA of the CDR3 is TGTGCCAGCAGTTACGGGCAGGGCCAAGAGACCCAGTACTTC.

This clone has only a few counts. The chain is built from TRBV6-5 and TRBJ1-5; a possible D gene is TRBD1 (6 bases). CDR1 MNHEY and CDR2 SVGAGI come from the germline V gene. V gave up 0 bases and J gave up 6 bases, with 12 bases separating them. There are 15 residues in the CDR3. In DNA form, the CDR3 reads TGTGCCAGCAGTTACTCGGGGGGGGCCACTCAGCCCCAGCATTTT. Encoded protein: CASSYSGGATQPQHF.

The gene calls are TRBV7-8 and TRBJ2-7, with 9 nucleotides matching TRBD1. Germline CDR1 is SGHVS and CDR2 is FQNEAQ. The CDR3 covers 15 residues. Trimming removed 5 bases from V and 0 bases from J; junction bases left unmatched: 5. This chain's CDR3 is CASSPGTGSSYEQYF. The CDR3 nucleotides read TGTGCCAGCAGCCCCGGGACAGGGAGCTCCTACGAGCAGTACTTC.

The DNA for the CDR3 is TGCGCCAGCAGCCTGGAAGCGGGAGGGGAGTACGAGCAGTACTTC. Translating it yields CASSLEAGGEYEQYF. The chain combines TRBV5-1 with TRBJ2-7; 10 nucleotides match TRBD2. Per germline, CDR1 SGHRS and CDR2 YFSETQ. The CDR3 length is 15 residues. V was clipped by 4 bases and J by 4 bases; unmatched bases: 8.

The chain has TRBV28 and TRBJ2-2; D may be TRBD1 (5 bases). The CDR3 spans 14 residues. Germline V lookup: CDR1 MDHEN, CDR2 SYDVKM. With 6 bases removed from V and 4 bases from J, the gap between germline ends came to 12 bases. As DNA, the CDR3 is TGTGCCAGCAGCCCATGGGGCGGCACCGGGGAGCTGTTTTTT. Translated, it gives CASSPWGGTGELFF. Variable domain in full (rest from reference TRBV28 and TRBJ2-2): DVKVTQSSRYLVKRTGEKVFLECVQDMDHENMFWYRQDPGLGLRLIYFSYDVKMKEKGDIPEGYSVSREKKERFSLILESASTNQTSMYLCASSPWGGTGELFFGEGSRLTVL.

This clone occurred a few times. The genes are TRBV5-6 and TRBJ1-5, with TRBD1 as a possible D gene (5 bases). Germline V gives CDR1 SGHDT, CDR2 YYEEEE. V lost 0 bases to trimming and J lost 4 bases, with 11 bases between them. CDR3 length: 15 residues. In DNA form, the CDR3 reads TGTGCCAGCAGCTTGGGGGCAGGGATTAATCAGCCCCAGCATTTT. Its protein is CASSLGAGINQPQHF. The full variable domain, rest sourced from reference TRBV5-6 and TRBJ1-5, is DAGVTQSPTHLIKTRGQQVTLRCSPKSGHDTVSWYQQALGQGPQFIFQYYEEEERQRGNFPDRFSGHQFPNYSSELNVNALLLGDSALYLCASSLGAGINQPQHFGDGTRLSIL.

The chain couples TRBV7-2 to TRBJ1-1, with D unclear. The CDR3 extends over 14 amino acids. The V and J ends lost 1 base and 4 bases respectively, with 10 bases between them. The germline CDR1 and CDR2 sequences are SGHTA and FQGNSA. This chain's CDR3 is CASSLDLASTEAFF. Here the CDR3 DNA reads TGTGCCAGCAGCTTAGATCTGGCAAGCACTGAAGCTTTCTTT.

J is TRBJ2-7 and V is TRBV19; TRBD2 is a possible D gene (5 bases). Germline assignment: CDR1 LNHDA and CDR2 SQIVND (reference sequence). Trimming shortened V by 0 bases and J by 6 bases, and 12 bases separated the two germline ends. This CDR3 region has 14 residues. The CDR3 spells CASSIDKDSTEQYF. The CDR3 DNA sequence: TGTGCCAGTAGTATAGATAAGGACTCCACCGAGCAGTACTTC.

V usage is TRBV6-5 and J usage is TRBJ1-2; tentatively, D is TRBD1 (5 bases). Deletions cut 4 bases from V and 8 bases from J, with 14 bases between. This CDR3 spans 13 amino acids. Germline V gene lookup returns CDR1 MNHEY and CDR2 SVGAGI. The chain's CDR3 is CASSSLTGYGYTF. The CDR3, as DNA: TGTGCCAGCAGTTCGTTAACAGGTTACGGCTACACCTTC.

This CDR3 is CASSESTGKGTEAFF. The CDR3 coding sequence is TGCGCCAGCAGTGAGTCGACAGGGAAAGGCACTGAAGCTTTCTTT. This chain connects TRBV10-1 to TRBJ1-1, with 7 bases matching TRBD1. J lost 4 bases, V lost 0 bases, and 5 bases had no gene match. The CDR3 consists of 15 residues. Germline CDR1 reads WNHNN; CDR2 reads SYGVQD (reference sequence).